The 27 T cell receptor beta chains below come from one sample, sequenced in a study of T cell changes during pregnancy in multiple sclerosis. The method was immunoSEQ multiplex PCR; TCRdb's version includes in-frame clones alone and lacks a portion of them. The sample comprises 25,000 to 35,000 clones, 90% of which are singletons, and around 0.4% rests with the top ten. This sample comprised CD4+ T cells from peripheral blood mononuclear cells, obtained in the second trimester of pregnancy. The receptors shown here come from a female donor in good health, enrolled as a control in a pregnancy study.

This clone has only one observation. CDR3 sequence reads: CASSYALAGGDEQFF. CDR3 sequence (DNA): TGTGCCAGCAGTTACGCACTAGCGGGGGGTGATGAGCAGTTCTTC. The chain recombines TRBV6-5 with TRBJ2-1, with TRBD2 matching over 12 bases. This CDR3 has 15 residues. Germline V CDR1 and CDR2: MNHEY, SVGAGI. Unmatched junction bases numbered 4, after V lost 2 bases and J lost 8 bases.

The chain carries TRBV11-3 and TRBJ2-6; 8 bases map to TRBD1. The V gene's germline CDR1 is SGHNT and CDR2 YENEEA. The CDR3 is 18 residues long. Trimming cost V 5 bases and J 2 bases; bases outside gene matches: 11. The CDR3 DNA follows: TGTGCCAGCAGCCCCCTGGACAGGGCAAGGCCTGGGGCCAACGTCCTGACTTTC. Protein sequence: CASSPLDRARPGANVLTF. Full variable domain (remainder filled in from reference TRBV11-3 and TRBJ2-6): EAGVVQSPRYKIIEKKQPVAFWCNPISGHNTLYWYLQNLGQGPELLIRYENEEAVDDSQLPKDRFSAERLKGVDSTLKIQPAELGDSAVYLCASSPLDRARPGANVLTFGAGSRLTVL.

The chain links TRBV19 to TRBJ2-1; 8 bases line up with TRBD1. V was clipped by 6 bases and J by 2 bases; unmatched bases: 9. Germline V lookup: CDR1 LNHDA, CDR2 SQIVND (reference sequence). CDR3 length: 16 amino acids. CDR3 loop: CASSRTGQGPYNEQFF. CDR3 coding DNA: TGTGCCAGTAGCCGAACCGGACAGGGACCCTACAATGAGCAGTTCTTC.

The chain couples TRBV7-8 to TRBJ1-2; TRBD1 matches 9 bases. V dropped 4 bases and J dropped 13; count of bases not matched to a gene: 16. The CDR3 extends over 15 amino acids. The germline CDR1 and CDR2 sequences are SGHVS and FQNEAQ. In DNA form, the CDR3 reads TGTGCCAGCAGCTCCGATCGTGTACAGGGGGCGTTGGGCACCTTC. It translates to CASSSDRVQGALGTF.

This chain links TRBV30 with TRBJ1-2; perhaps TRBD1 as D (6 bases). Deletions cut 5 bases from V and 6 bases from J, with 16 bases between. Germline CDR1 is GTSNPN and CDR2 is SVGIG (reference sequence). This CDR3 is built from 13 residues. The chain's CDR3 is CAWHKPGGNGYTF. In DNA form, the CDR3 reads TGTGCCTGGCACAAACCTGGGGGCAATGGCTACACCTTC.

The table lists this clone with a count of one. The chain uses TRBV18 and TRBJ2-1, with 11 bases fitting TRBD2. V trimming: 3 bases; J trimming: 1 base; junction bases outside the gene matches: 8. The CDR3 is 18 amino acids. The germline CDR1 and CDR2 sequences are KGHSH and LQKENI. The CDR3: CASSPRATSGSSYNEQFF. DNA for the CDR3: TGTGCCAGCTCACCCCGGGCCACTAGCGGGAGTTCCTACAATGAGCAGTTCTTC. Full variable domain (rest looked up from reference TRBV18 and TRBJ2-1): NAGVMQNPRHLVRRRGQEARLRCSPMKGHSHVYWYRQLPEEGLKFMVYLQKENIIDESGMPKERFSAEFPKEGPSILRIQQVVRGDSAAYFCASSPRATSGSSYNEQFFGPGTRLTVL.

This chain uses TRBV11-1 with TRBJ2-2, with 9 bases aligning to TRBD1. Per the germline V gene, CDR1 is SGHAT and CDR2 is FQDESV (reference sequence). The CDR3 extends over 15 amino acids. The ends lost 2 bases at V and 4 bases at J; junction bases unmatched: 2. The CDR3 loop reads CASSLRQGGTGELFF. For the CDR3, the DNA is TGTGCCAGCAGCTTACGACAGGGGGGCACCGGGGAGCTGTTTTTT.

The chain has TRBV30 and TRBJ2-2, with a possible D match to TRBD1 (6 bases). Trimming stripped 4 bases from V and 1 base from J, with 16 bases between. The CDR3 sequence is 16 residues long. From germline, CDR1 is GTSNPN and CDR2 SVGIG (reference sequence). In DNA form, the CDR3 reads TGTGCCTGGAACACCAGGGGTAGGGAGAACACCGGGGAGCTGTTTTTT. Amino acid sequence: CAWNTRGRENTGELFF.

J is TRBJ2-7 and V is TRBV5-4; D gene ambiguous. Trimming removed 0 bases from V and 6 bases from J, with 10 bases in between. Germline CDR1 SGHNT, CDR2 YYREEE (reference sequence). The CDR3 loop spans 13 amino acids. This CDR3 is CASSLDGYGEQYF. Written as DNA, the CDR3 is TGTGCCAGCAGCTTGGACGGGTACGGCGAGCAGTACTTC.

The rearrangement uses TRBV11-3 and TRBJ2-5, with 7 bases that match TRBD2. With V trimmed by 6 bases and J by 6 bases, 10 bases remained unmatched. The germline gives CDR1 SGHNT, CDR2 YENEEA. There are 14 residues in the CDR3. In DNA form, the CDR3 reads TGTGCCAGCAGAGCTACGCGGGGGAAGAAGACCCAGTACTTC. Translated, it gives CASRATRGKKTQYF.

The chain links TRBV27 to TRBJ1-5, with a tentative D call TRBD1 (5 bases). V lost 0 bases and J lost 3, with 9 bases in between. The CDR3 spans 15 residues. The germline V gene encodes CDR1 MNHEY and CDR2 SMNVEV (reference sequence). The CDR3 region is CASSLSARVNQPQHF. For the CDR3, the DNA is TGTGCCAGCAGTTTATCGGCCAGGGTCAATCAGCCCCAGCATTTT.

The chain has TRBV7-2 and TRBJ2-2; 8 positions match TRBD1. V shed 0 bases and J 5 bases; nucleotides not matched to a gene: 11. The CDR3 totals 18 residues. Germline V lookup: CDR1 SGHTA, CDR2 FQGNSA. CDR3 protein: CASSLAFLRQGRTGELFF. The CDR3 DNA reads as TGTGCCAGCAGCTTAGCTTTCCTTAGACAGGGGAGGACCGGGGAGCTGTTTTTT.

This chain links TRBV10-3 with TRBJ2-7; possible D gene TRBD1, 5 bases. The CDR3 is made up of 13 amino acids. V was clipped by 8 bases and J by 0 bases, with 11 bases between them. Germline V gene data show CDR1 as ENHRY and CDR2 as SYGVKD. In DNA form, the CDR3 reads TGTGCCATCCTATCGACAGACTCCTACGAGCAGTACTTC. Translated, it gives CAILSTDSYEQYF.

V gene TRBV30 combines with J gene TRBJ2-1; 10 bases align to TRBD2. This CDR3 spans 15 amino acids. J was trimmed by 2 bases and V by 3 bases; bases with no gene match: 4. Germline values: CDR1 GTSNPN, CDR2 SVGIG (reference sequence). CDR3 nucleotides: TGTGCCTGGAGCCCCAGCGGGAGGGCCTACAATGAGCAGTTCTTC. This encodes CAWSPSGRAYNEQFF.

The gene calls are TRBV4-1 and TRBJ2-2; D unclear. CDR1 and CDR2 from the germline V gene are MGHRA and YSYEKL. The V end lost 4 bases, the J end lost 7 bases, and 22 bases lay between the germline ends. The CDR3 loop spans 17 amino acids. The CDR3 reads CASSRPQRGPIGGELFF. The CDR3 bases are TGCGCCAGCAGCCGGCCTCAGAGAGGCCCTATAGGCGGGGAGCTGTTTTTT.

J is TRBJ2-7 and V is TRBV18; 9 bases align to TRBD1. The CDR3 spans 16 residues. V lost 2 bases to trimming and J lost 4 bases; unmatched junction nucleotides: 9. Germline V gene sequence: CDR1 KGHSH, CDR2 LQKENI. The CDR3 DNA reads TGTGCCAGCTCACCAATAGCTGGACAGGGGTTATACGAGCAGTACTTC. Its translation: CASSPIAGQGLYEQYF.

J is TRBJ2-5 and V is TRBV9; 9 positions agree with TRBD2. The CDR3 has 16 amino acids. Germline lookup yields CDR1 SGDLS and CDR2 YYNGEE. The junction had 8 bases not matched to a gene; V was cut back by 0 bases and J by 5 bases. CDR3 protein: CASSVVAGGPSETQYF. The CDR3 DNA follows: TGTGCCAGCAGCGTAGTGGCGGGGGGGCCTAGTGAGACCCAGTACTTC.

In DNA form, the CDR3 reads TGTGCCAGCAGTTTCGGTAGCTCCTACAATGAGCAGTTCTTC. It is translated as CASSFGSSYNEQFF. The J gene is TRBJ2-1, the V gene TRBV27; D gene unclear. The CDR3 is 14 residues long. With 3 bases removed from V and 0 bases from J, the gap between germline ends came to 6 bases. CDR1 and CDR2 from the germline V gene are MNHEY and SMNVEV (reference sequence).

The rearrangement joins TRBV7-8 to TRBJ2-5; 9 bases agree with TRBD1. V shed 5 bases, J shed 2 bases, and the junction held 9 bases outside the gene matches. The V gene's germline CDR1 is SGHVS and CDR2 FQNEAQ. The CDR3 loop spans 16 amino acids. DNA of the CDR3: TGTGCCAGCAGCCCAGACAGGGGGAGTCAGCAAGAGACCCAGTACTTC. This translates into CASSPDRGSQQETQYF.

V and J are TRBV7-2 and TRBJ2-3; the D gene is possibly TRBD1 (6 bases). Germline V gene data show CDR1 as SGHTA and CDR2 as FQGNSA. This CDR3 region has 14 residues. Trimming removed 1 base at V and 4 bases at J, with 9 bases between. CDR3 sequence reads: CASSLGGRPDTQYF. DNA of the CDR3: TGTGCCAGCAGCTTAGGGGGGCGACCAGATACGCAGTATTTT.

This chain connects TRBV7-7 to TRBJ2-1; TRBD2 matches 7 bases. The CDR3 extends over 14 amino acids. The V segment lost 5 bases and the J segment 9 bases; nucleotides outside the gene matches: 10. The germline gives CDR1 SSHAT, CDR2 FNYEAQ (reference sequence). CDR3: CASSPSVGGSEQFF. In nucleotides, the CDR3 is TGTGCCAGCAGCCCATCCGTAGGCGGGAGTGAGCAGTTCTTC.

V is TRBV7-9 and J is TRBJ2-1, with 9 bases lining up with TRBD1. Trimming cost V 4 bases and J 6 bases; bases outside gene matches: 13. The CDR3 length is 17 residues. The germline CDR1 and CDR2 sequences are SEHNR and FQNEAQ (reference sequence). The CDR3 DNA reads as TGTGCCAGCAGCTCGACTTCCGGGACAGGGAGGTTCAATGAGCAGTTCTTC. Translated, it gives CASSSTSGTGRFNEQFF.

This sequence joins TRBV5-4 and TRBJ1-2; the D gene is possibly TRBD1 (6 bases). Between the trimmed V and J ends, which lost 4 bases and 5 bases, there was a span of 15 bases. CDR3 size: 14 residues. From germline, CDR1 is SGHNT and CDR2 YYREEE (reference sequence). CDR3 DNA: TGTGCCAGCAGCCCGGGGGGCCAGAAATATGGCTACACCTTC. This encodes CASSPGGQKYGYTF. Drawing the rest from reference TRBV5-4 and TRBJ1-2, the complete variable domain is ETGVTQSPTHLIKTRGQQVTLRCSSQSGHNTVSWYQQALGQGPQFIFQYYREEENGRGNFPPRFSGLQFPNYSSELNVNALELDDSALYLCASSPGGQKYGYTFGSGTRLTVV.

The chain combines TRBV18 with TRBJ1-2, with 7 nucleotides matching TRBD1. The length of the CDR3 is 15 residues. Per the germline V gene, CDR1 is KGHSH and CDR2 is LQKENI. After removal of 0 bases from V and 0 bases from J, the junction contained 1 base not matched to a gene. CDR3 sequence reads: CASSPPDRPNYGYTF. The CDR3 bases are TGTGCCAGCTCACCACCGGACAGGCCTAACTATGGCTACACCTTC.

The CDR3 DNA reads TGTGCCAGCAGTTACCCAGGGGGAGGAAATGAAAAACTGTTTTTT. Its translation: CASSYPGGGNEKLFF. V and J are TRBV6-6 and TRBJ1-4, with TRBD1 identical over 7 bases. The length of the CDR3 is 15 residues. Unmatched junction bases numbered 5, after V lost 2 bases and J lost 5 bases. CDR1 is MNHNY, CDR2 SVGAGI, per germline (reference sequence).

The rearrangement links TRBV27 to TRBJ1-2; D is possibly TRBD1 (5 bases). V lost 3 bases and J 4 bases, leaving 12 bases between the germline ends. The CDR3 sequence is 14 residues long. The germline gives CDR1 MNHEY, CDR2 SMNVEV (reference sequence). This CDR3 reads CASSLAGGIYGYTF. For the CDR3, the DNA is TGTGCCAGCAGTTTGGCGGGGGGAATCTATGGCTACACCTTC.

V gene TRBV6-6 combines with J gene TRBJ2-7; 7 nucleotides align to TRBD1. This CDR3 contains 16 residues. CDR1 and CDR2 from the germline V gene are MNHNY and SVGAGI (reference sequence). V was clipped by 5 bases and J by 0 bases; unmatched bases: 10. The CDR3 loop is CASSPPTGILSYEQYF. The CDR3 DNA reads TGTGCCAGCAGTCCCCCGACAGGGATTCTCTCCTACGAGCAGTACTTC.